This T cell receptor (beta chain) was observed in a study of shared clonotypes between healthy human individuals. CDR3 length equals 13 residues. V lost 3 bases to trimming and J lost 0 bases, with 5 bases between them. From germline, CDR1 is SGDLS and CDR2 YYNGEE. The table came from immunoSEQ multiplex PCR; TCRdb's copy has only in-frame clones and leaves some out. The data contain 950,000 to 1,100,000 clones, around four fifths of them seen just once; the ten biggest clones take up approximately 1.5%. The source of this sequence is a man between 18 and 35 years old in good health. The chain uses TRBV9 and TRBJ2-3, with unresolved D. Sequenced: memory CD4+ T cells sorted from blood. Subset noted: CD45RA-negative fraction. The CDR3 DNA is TGTGCCAGCAGCGAGGACAGCACAGATACGCAGTATTTT. The encoded protein is CASSEDSTDTQYF.